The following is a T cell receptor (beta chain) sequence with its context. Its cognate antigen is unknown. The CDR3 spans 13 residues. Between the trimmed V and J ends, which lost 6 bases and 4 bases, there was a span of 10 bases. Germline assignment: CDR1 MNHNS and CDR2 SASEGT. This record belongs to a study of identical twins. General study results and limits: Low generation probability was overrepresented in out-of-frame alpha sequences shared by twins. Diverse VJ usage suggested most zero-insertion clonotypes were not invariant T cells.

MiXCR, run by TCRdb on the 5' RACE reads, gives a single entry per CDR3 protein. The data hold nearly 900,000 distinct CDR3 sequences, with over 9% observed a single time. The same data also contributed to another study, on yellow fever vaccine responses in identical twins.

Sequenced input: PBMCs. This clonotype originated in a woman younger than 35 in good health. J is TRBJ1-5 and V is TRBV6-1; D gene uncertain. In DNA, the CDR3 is TGTGCCAGCAGACTGGGCCCGAATCAGCCCCAGCATTTT. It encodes CASRLGPNQPQHF.